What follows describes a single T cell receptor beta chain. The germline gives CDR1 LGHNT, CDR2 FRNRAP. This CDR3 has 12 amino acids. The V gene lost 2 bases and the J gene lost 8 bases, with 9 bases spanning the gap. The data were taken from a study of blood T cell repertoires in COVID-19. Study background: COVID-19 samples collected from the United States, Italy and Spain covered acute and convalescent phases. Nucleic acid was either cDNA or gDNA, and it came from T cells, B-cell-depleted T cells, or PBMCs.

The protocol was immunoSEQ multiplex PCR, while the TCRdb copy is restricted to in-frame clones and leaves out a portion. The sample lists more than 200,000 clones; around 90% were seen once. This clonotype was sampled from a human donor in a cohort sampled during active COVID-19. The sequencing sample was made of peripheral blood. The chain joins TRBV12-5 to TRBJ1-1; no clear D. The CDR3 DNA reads TGTGCTAGTGGTTTGAGGCGGGGAGAAGCTTTCTTT. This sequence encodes CASGLRRGEAFF.